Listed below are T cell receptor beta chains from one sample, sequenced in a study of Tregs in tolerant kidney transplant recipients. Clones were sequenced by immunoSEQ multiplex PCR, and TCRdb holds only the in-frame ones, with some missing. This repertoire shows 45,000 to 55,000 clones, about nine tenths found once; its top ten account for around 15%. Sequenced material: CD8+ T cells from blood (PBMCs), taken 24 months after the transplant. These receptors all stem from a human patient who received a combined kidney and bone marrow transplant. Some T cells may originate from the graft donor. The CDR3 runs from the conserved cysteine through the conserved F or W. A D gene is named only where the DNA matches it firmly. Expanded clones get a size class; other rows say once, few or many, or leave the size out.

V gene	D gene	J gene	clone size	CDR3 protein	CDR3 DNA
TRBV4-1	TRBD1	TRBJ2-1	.	CASSHNKGAEQFF	TGCGCCAGCAGCCACAATAAGGGGGCTGAGCAGTTCTTC
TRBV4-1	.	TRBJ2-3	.	CASSHRDSLYTDTQYF	TGCGCCAGCAGCCATCGGGACTCGCTCTACACAGATACGCAGTATTTT
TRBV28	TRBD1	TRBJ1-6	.	CASSFSDRGDSPLHF	TGTGCCAGCAGTTTTTCGGACAGGGGAGATTCACCCCTCCACTTT
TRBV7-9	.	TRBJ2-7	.	CASSLAGREQYF	TGTGCCAGCAGCTTAGCTGGGCGCGAGCAGTACTTC
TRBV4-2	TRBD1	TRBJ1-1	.	CASSQEQGVMNTEAFF	TGTGCCAGCAGCCAAGAGCAGGGGGTAATGAACACTGAAGCTTTCTTT
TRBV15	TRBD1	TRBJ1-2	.	CATSRADRGDYGYTF	TGTGCCACCAGCAGAGCGGACAGGGGGGACTATGGCTACACCTTC
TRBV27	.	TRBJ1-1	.	CASSLRGVDTEAFF	TGTGCCAGCAGTCTCAGGGGTGTGGACACTGAAGCTTTCTTT
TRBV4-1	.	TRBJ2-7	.	CASSQDHQGYYEQYF	TGCGCCAGCAGCCAAGATCACCAGGGCTACTACGAGCAGTACTTC
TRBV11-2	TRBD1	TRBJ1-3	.	CASSLPRGRRGNTIYF	TGTGCCAGCAGCTTACCCAGGGGGCGGAGAGGAAACACCATATATTTT
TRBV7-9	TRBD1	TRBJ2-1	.	CASSVFEGTGNEQFF	TGTGCCAGCAGCGTCTTCGAGGGGACAGGTAATGAGCAGTTCTTC
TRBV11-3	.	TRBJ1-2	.	CASSFQGVNYGYTF	TGTGCCAGCAGCTTTCAGGGTGTTAACTATGGCTACACCTTC
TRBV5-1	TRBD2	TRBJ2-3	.	CASSLAGGSIDTQYF	TGCGCCAGCAGCTTGGCGGGGGGTTCGATAGATACGCAGTATTTT
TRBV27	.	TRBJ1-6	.	CASSLINSPLHF	TGTGCCAGCAGCCTAATAAATTCCCCCCTCCACTTT
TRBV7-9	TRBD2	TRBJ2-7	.	CASSPREGGYEQYF	TGTGCCAGCAGCCCCCGGGAGGGTGGGTACGAGCAGTACTTC
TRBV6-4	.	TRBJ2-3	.	CASSALARNSDTQYF	TGTGCCAGCAGTGCTCTAGCGCGAAATTCGGATACGCAGTATTTT
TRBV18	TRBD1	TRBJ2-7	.	CASSPYRGQVREQYF	TGTGCCAGCTCACCGTACAGGGGGCAGGTGAGGGAGCAGTACTTC
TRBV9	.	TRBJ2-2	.	CASSGSGTGELFF	TGTGCCAGCAGCGGGAGTGGTACCGGGGAGCTGTTTTTT
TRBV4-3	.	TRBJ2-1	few	CASSQDPGIRQFF	TGCGCCAGCAGCCAAGACCCGGGAATTCGTCAGTTCTTC
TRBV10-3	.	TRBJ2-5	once	CAISESETQYF	TGTGCCATCAGCGAGAGCGAGACCCAGTACTTC
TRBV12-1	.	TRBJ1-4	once	CASSFDLEGRGPEKLFF	TGTGCCAGCAGCTTTGATCTAGAGGGCAGGGGTCCTGAAAAACTGTTTTTT
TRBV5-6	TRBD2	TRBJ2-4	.	CASSLGASRLAGEYF	TGTGCCAGCAGCTTGGGGGCCTCGAGACTAGCGGGAGAATACTTC
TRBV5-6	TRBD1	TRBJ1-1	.	CASSSGTGGITEAFF	TGTGCCAGCAGCAGCGGGACAGGGGGCATCACTGAAGCTTTCTTT
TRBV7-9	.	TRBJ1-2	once	CASSGGGYGYTF	TGTGCCAGCAGCGGCGGGGGCTATGGCTACACCTTC
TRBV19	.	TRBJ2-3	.	CASSILDTDTQYF	TGTGCCAGTAGTATCCTAGACACAGATACGCAGTATTTT
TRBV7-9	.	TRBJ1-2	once	CASSLVGSGYGYTF	TGTGCCAGCAGCTTAGTCGGTTCAGGCTATGGCTACACCTTC
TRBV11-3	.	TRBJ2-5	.	CASSRKIARGFETQYF	TGTGCCAGCAGCCGTAAAATAGCCAGGGGTTTTGAGACCCAGTACTTC
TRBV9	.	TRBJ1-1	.	CASSAGGGTEAFF	TGTGCCAGCAGCGCCGGGGGGGGTACCGAAGCTTTCTTT
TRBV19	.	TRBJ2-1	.	CASSPSGGIGNEQFF	TGTGCCAGTAGCCCCAGTGGGGGGATTGGCAATGAGCAGTTCTTC
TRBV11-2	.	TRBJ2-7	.	CASSLTLDEQGTYEQYF	TGTGCCAGCAGCTTAACTCTCGACGAACAGGGAACCTACGAGCAGTACTTC
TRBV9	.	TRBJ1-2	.	CASSVGMGAGYGYTF	TGTGCCAGCAGCGTAGGTATGGGGGCAGGATATGGCTACACCTTC
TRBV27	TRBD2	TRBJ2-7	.	CASSSGTSRGDEQYF	TGTGCCAGCAGTTCTGGGACTAGCCGTGGGGACGAGCAGTACTTC
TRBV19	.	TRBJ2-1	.	CASSIDPAQEKYNEQFF	TGTGCCAGTAGTATAGATCCTGCACAGGAAAAGTACAATGAGCAGTTCTTC
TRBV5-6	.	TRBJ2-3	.	CASSLGSPDTQYF	TGTGCCAGCAGCTTGGGGAGCCCAGATACGCAGTATTTT
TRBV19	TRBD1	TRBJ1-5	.	CASSRDSYSNQPQHF	TGTGCCAGTAGTAGGGACAGTTATAGCAATCAGCCCCAGCATTTT
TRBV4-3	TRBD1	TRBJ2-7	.	CASSQFPRGLYEQYF	TGCGCCAGCAGCCAATTCCCCAGGGGGCTTTACGAGCAGTACTTC
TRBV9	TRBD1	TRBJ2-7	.	CASSVARDREYEQYF	TGTGCCAGCAGCGTAGCTCGGGACAGGGAATACGAGCAGTACTTC
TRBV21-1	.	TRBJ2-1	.	CDGGRTGYNEQFF	TGCGACGGGGGGAGGACAGGGTACAATGAGCAGTTCTTC
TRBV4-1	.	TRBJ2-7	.	CASSLRSSYEQYF	TGCGCCAGCAGCCTAAGGAGCTCCTACGAGCAGTACTTC
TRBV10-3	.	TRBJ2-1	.	CAISDSNYRGEQFF	TGTGCCATCAGTGATAGCAACTACCGCGGCGAGCAGTTCTTC
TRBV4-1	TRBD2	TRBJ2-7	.	CASSQGQSSGRAREQYF	TGCGCCAGCAGCCAAGGCCAATCTAGCGGGAGGGCCCGCGAGCAGTACTTC
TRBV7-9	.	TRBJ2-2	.	CASSSRGETENTGELFF	TGTGCCAGCAGCTCCAGGGGAGAGACAGAGAACACCGGGGAGCTGTTTTTT
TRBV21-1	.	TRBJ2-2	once	CASSKRDKGTGELFF	TGTGCCAGCAGCAAACGGGACAAAGGCACCGGGGAGCTGTTTTTT
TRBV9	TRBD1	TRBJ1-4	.	CASSPRGASEKLFF	TGTGCCAGCAGCCCCAGGGGGGCTAGCGAAAAACTGTTTTTT
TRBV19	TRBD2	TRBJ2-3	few	CASSIGGGRDTQYF	TGTGCCAGTAGTATAGGGGGGGGTCGGGATACGCAGTATTTT
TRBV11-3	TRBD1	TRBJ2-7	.	CASSLPNRGSYEQYF	TGTGCCAGCAGCTTGCCAAACAGGGGGTCCTACGAGCAGTACTTC
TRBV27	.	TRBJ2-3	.	CASSPGVYADTQYF	TGTGCCAGCAGTCCGGGAGTTTACGCAGATACGCAGTATTTT
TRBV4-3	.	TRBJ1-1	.	CASSYLAGSSHVNTEAFF	TGCGCCAGCAGCTATCTCGCAGGTTCATCTCATGTGAACACTGAAGCTTTCTTT